This TCR beta chain was profiled in a study of radiotherapy plus CTLA-4 blockade in lung cancer (dated by TCRdb to 2017 to 2018). With respect to the entire study: Among the enrolled patients, approximately 18% had an objective response, and 25% to 35% reached disease control.

Libraries came from the immunoSEQ multiplex PCR assay. TCRdb carries this immuneACCESS record with in-frame sequences only. Its versions omit some clonotypes, under half of them owing to an unresolved V gene in the studies checked, with the rest unexplained. A total of some 100,000 clones appear in this sample, about four fifths of them only once. The ten largest make up less than 15% of the sample. Broad study findings and their caveats: Increased serum interferon-beta after radiation, together with early dynamic changes in blood T cell clones, were reported to be the strongest predictors of response. After treatment with radiotherapy and ipilimumab, TCR clones that came from tumors expanded in the peripheral blood.

In this study, focal radiation therapy paired with CTLA-4 blockade (ipilimumab) was tested in patients who had chemo-refractory metastatic non-small-cell lung cancer. Notes on this clone: Its antigen remains unidentified. No base quality information exists; no much larger clone differs at one position.

In the germline V gene, CDR1 corresponds to MGHRA and CDR2 to YSYEKL. The CDR3 spans 16 residues, from the cysteine through the phenylalanine. Only the CDR3 DNA stays, 48 bases, in frame from base 1. The junction shows trimming of 5 bases on V and 0 bases on J, plus 14 bases between the germline ends. The source was peripheral blood, collected from a patient treated with radiotherapy plus ipilimumab. The TCR comes from a human donor with non-small cell lung cancer that progressed on radiotherapy plus ipilimumab. Rearrangement joined TRBV4-1 to TRBJ1-3; TRBD1 could be the D gene, as 5 bases match. The CDR3 reads as follows: CASSTPWGRSGNTIYF. The sequenced DNA: TGCGCCAGCAGCACCCCTTGGGGCCGCTCTGGAAACACCATATATTTT.